These 18 T cell receptor beta chains were sequenced from one sample in a study of control samples from healthy donors and cancer patients. Repertoires were generated with immunoSEQ multiplex PCR, while TCRdb's copy carries only in-frame clones and drops some. The sample carries roughly 150,000 clones, about 86% recorded once. The source material was blood. These receptors were obtained from a man between 18 and 29 years old in good health.

About this clone itself: A read error may explain this, as a much larger clone is one base away. The chain carries TRBV2 and TRBJ1-4, with D possibly being TRBD1 (5 bases). From germline, CDR1 is SNHLY and CDR2 FYNNEI. V was clipped by 2 bases and J by 7 bases, with 11 bases between them. This CDR3 has 14 amino acids. CDR3 loop: CASSEQGRSEKLFF. The CDR3 DNA reads TGTGCCAGCAGTGAACAGGGACGAAGTGAAAAACTGTTTTTT.

The gene calls are TRBV28 and TRBJ1-1; possibly TRBD1 for D (5 bases). V lost 2 bases and J lost 4, with 8 bases in between. The length of the CDR3 is 13 residues. Per the germline V gene, CDR1 is MDHEN and CDR2 is SYDVKM. CDR3 sequence (DNA): TGTGCCAGCAGTTTAGCAGGGCGCACTGAAGCTTTCTTT. This sequence encodes CASSLAGRTEAFF.

The genes are TRBV6-5 and TRBJ1-2, with a weak D call TRBD1 (6 bases). The V and J ends lost 7 bases and 6 bases respectively, with 15 bases between them. The germline CDR1 and CDR2 sequences are MNHEY and SVGAGI. The CDR3 extends over 13 amino acids. In nucleotides, the CDR3 is TGTGCCAGCACTCAAACAGGGAAGGATGGCTACACCTTC. It codes for CASTQTGKDGYTF.

The rearrangement uses TRBV11-2 and TRBJ2-3, with TRBD2 matching over 7 bases. Germline CDR1 and CDR2: SGHAT and FQNNGV. V shed 2 bases, J shed 2 bases, and the junction held 7 bases outside the gene matches. The CDR3 sequence is 16 residues long. The CDR3 region is CASSLNGGTSTDTQYF. CDR3 in DNA: TGTGCCAGCAGCTTAAACGGGGGGACCTCCACAGATACGCAGTATTTT.

The chain carries TRBV6-5 and TRBJ1-2, with D possibly TRBD1 on 5 matching bases. The CDR3 spans 15 residues. V was trimmed by 4 bases and J by 4 bases, leaving 16 bases between them. Germline loops: CDR1 MNHEY, CDR2 SVGAGI. CDR3 residues: CASSSPREGSYGYTF. In nucleotides, the CDR3 is TGTGCCAGCAGTTCTCCCAGGGAAGGGAGCTATGGCTACACCTTC.

The chain combines TRBV7-9 with TRBJ1-4; tentatively, D is TRBD1 (5 bases). Germline assignment: CDR1 SEHNR and CDR2 FQNEAQ (reference sequence). The CDR3 spans 16 residues. Between the trimmed V and J ends, which lost 5 bases and 8 bases, there was a span of 21 bases. CDR3 protein: CASSGTGPYPLEKLFF. As DNA, the CDR3 is TGTGCCAGCAGCGGCACGGGGCCCTATCCCCTAGAAAAACTGTTTTTT.

This clone turned up a few times. The CDR3 is CASGSTPGGAFF. The CDR3 DNA is TGTGCCAGCGGATCAACCCCTGGCGGAGCTTTCTTT. The V gene is TRBV9, the J gene TRBJ1-1; D not resolved. The CDR3 runs 12 residues. The V end lost 7 bases, the J end lost 10 bases, and 17 bases lay between the germline ends. Per germline, CDR1 SGDLS and CDR2 YYNGEE.

V gene TRBV4-1 combines with J gene TRBJ2-2, with no clear D. The CDR3 contains 15 residues. V lost 3 bases, J lost 0 bases, and 8 bases lay in between. Germline assignment: CDR1 MGHRA and CDR2 YSYEKL. The CDR3 region is CASSQTTANTGELFF. The CDR3 DNA reads TGCGCCAGCAGCCAGACAACCGCGAACACCGGGGAGCTGTTTTTT.

The chain couples TRBV12-5 to TRBJ2-2; 7 nucleotides agree with TRBD1. Germline V gene sequence: CDR1 LGHNT, CDR2 FRNRAP. V gave up 1 base and J gave up 1 base; unmatched junction bases: 0. The CDR3 sequence is 15 residues long. The CDR3 region has the DNA TGTGCTAGTGGTTTGGGACAGGGGAACACCGGGGAGCTGTTTTTT. Translating gives CASGLGQGNTGELFF. Full variable domain (outside the CDR3, taken from reference TRBV12-5 and TRBJ2-2): DARVTQTPRHKVTEMGQEVTMRCQPILGHNTVFWYRQTMMQGLELLAYFRNRAPLDDSGMPKDRFSAEMPDATLATLKIQPSEPRDSAVYFCASGLGQGNTGELFFGEGSRLTVL.

In the case of this clone: This same CDR3 is encoded by further DNA sequences in the sample. The V and J genes are TRBV6-2 or TRBV6-3 and TRBJ2-5; 13 bases are a match to TRBD2. After removal of 5 bases from V and 4 bases from J, the junction contained 1 base not matched to a gene. The V gene's germline CDR1 is MNHEY and CDR2 SVGEGT. There are 14 residues in the CDR3. The DNA of the CDR3 is TGTGCCAGCAGTAGGACTAGCGGGGGAGAGACCCAGTACTTC. Translation gives CASSRTSGGETQYF.

The CDR3 region has the DNA TGTGCCAGCAGTCGGGGACAACGGAATGGCTACACCTTC. It yields the protein CASSRGQRNGYTF. This chain connects TRBV6-5 to TRBJ1-2; D may be TRBD1 (6 bases). The CDR3 runs 13 residues. From germline, CDR1 is MNHEY and CDR2 SVGAGI. Trimming took 5 bases from V and 6 from J, leaving 13 bases between them.

CDR3 in amino acids: CASSFDRGADTQYF. In DNA, the CDR3 is TGTGCCAGCAGCTTCGACAGGGGCGCAGATACGCAGTATTTT. This chain uses TRBV7-9 with TRBJ2-3; 8 bases align to TRBD1. V lost 3 bases and J lost 4; bases outside the gene matches: 3. CDR1 is SEHNR, CDR2 FQNEAQ, per germline (reference sequence). This CDR3 has 14 amino acids.

The chain carries TRBV27 and TRBJ1-5; D remains ambiguous. Germline CDR1 and CDR2: MNHEY and SMNVEV (reference sequence). V gave up 5 bases and J gave up 0 bases, with 5 bases separating them. CDR3 size: 13 residues. DNA of the CDR3: TGTGCCAGCAGTCACGGTAGCAATCAGCCCCAGCATTTT. Encoded protein: CASSHGSNQPQHF.

CDR3 DNA sequence: TGCGCCAGCAGCCAATCCCGTTGGGCGGGAGGCGAGCAGTACTTC. Amino acids: CASSQSRWAGGEQYF. The chain employs TRBV4-3 and TRBJ2-7, with 8 bases that match TRBD2. J lost 6 bases, V lost 2 bases, and 9 bases had no gene match. The CDR3 sequence is 15 residues long. Germline CDR1 is LGHNA and CDR2 is YSLEER.

The chain carries TRBV6-4 and TRBJ2-6; D perhaps matches TRBD1 (5 bases). The V gene lost 3 bases and the J gene lost 0 bases, with 6 bases spanning the gap. The CDR3 consists of 15 residues. In germline, CDR1 is MRHNA, CDR2 SNTAGT. The CDR3 region is CASSEDNSGANVLTF. As DNA, the CDR3 is TGTGCCAGCAGTGAGGACAACTCTGGGGCCAACGTCCTGACTTTC.

This rearrangement joins TRBV29-1 to TRBJ2-5, with 9 bases identical to TRBD1. Trimming removed 7 bases from V and 7 bases from J; junction bases left unmatched: 7. Germline V gene data show CDR1 as SQVTM and CDR2 as ANQGSEA. The CDR3 totals 12 residues. The chain's CDR3 is CSAGQGMGTQYF. As DNA, the CDR3 is TGCAGCGCAGGACAGGGGATGGGGACCCAGTACTTC.

The chain carries TRBV6-5 and TRBJ1-6; D is ambiguous. Germline V CDR1 and CDR2: MNHEY, SVGAGI. The CDR3 extends over 13 amino acids. Trimming left V 2 bases short and J 10 bases short, with 9 bases between. CDR3 coding DNA: TGTGCCAGCAGTTACCGTAGGGCCTCACCCCTCCACTTT. Protein: CASSYRRASPLHF.

The rearrangement uses TRBV5-5 and TRBJ2-7; D assignment may be TRBD1 or TRBD2 (5 bases each). V lost 2 bases to trimming and J lost 3 bases, with 9 bases between them. From germline, CDR1 is SGHKS and CDR2 YYEKEE (reference sequence). The CDR3 spans 13 residues. CDR3 nucleotide sequence: TGTGCCAGCAGCTTAGAGGGGAGCTACGAGCAGTACTTC. This codes for CASSLEGSYEQYF.